This note documents a single T cell receptor (beta chain) sequence. This clonotype showed up just a few times. Its antigen is unknown. Qualities for individual bases were not recorded, and no much larger clone is one base off. The receptor library was made with PCR. TCR sequencing of DNA from cultured CD4+ T cells used the Oncomine TCR Beta short-read assay at the Johns Hopkins FTIC core. Genomic DNA was extracted from the cultured CD4+ T cells with the QIAamp micro DNA kit. The Oncomine TCR Beta libraries from cultured CD4+ T cells were pooled using unique dual indexes and then sequenced on an Illumina iSeq 100. The paper's processing steps were these. Non-productive sequences were filtered out, and CDR3s that did not start with C, did not end with F or W, or were shorter than 7 amino acids were discarded. Antigen-specific clonotypes were identified using the MANAFEST web application through comparison of peptide-stimulated wells with reference and other culture wells. To be called positive, a clone needed an FDR below 0.05, an odds ratio above 5, and a productive frequency above 0.1% in at least two of three replicate wells. A clonotype counted as cross-reactive if it showed significant expansion both in the SARS-CoV-2 spike wells and in at least one common cold coronavirus spike condition. Similarity between CDR3 sequences was evaluated in R version 3.6.1 using Levenshtein distances (stringdist) and unrooted phylogenetic trees (ape). In TCRdb, the public reads were trimmed at Q25 with fastp and aligned with MiXCR, with productive beta chains retained. Records with the same CDR3 protein are collapsed into one entry carrying the most frequent genes and DNA. Here the V and J calls rest on TCRdb's processing, not on the authors' analysis. The sample table contains approximately 13,000 distinct CDR3 sequences; only one count was recorded for approximately 48% of them. The biggest ten clones account for about 8.2% of the sample.

The treatment or condition label here, explained by the study, means: roughly 11-day PBMC culture with coronavirus spike peptide pools or control peptides (ViraFEST assay). The ViraFEST assay, used in the study, expanded antigen-specific T cells with peptide pools and then identified the expanded clonotypes through TCR sequencing. The positive SARS-CoV-2 PCR tests of the convalescent patients were dated from March to December 2020, before the Alpha, Beta and Delta variants emerged in the United States. Roughly 2 million PBMCs per well were cultured in IMDM with roughly 5.5% human AB serum and 7.5 to 10 IU/ml IL-2, plus 10 ug/ml peptide pools. On days 3 and 7, half of the culture medium was replaced with fresh IL-2-containing medium. Once the cells had been in culture for ten to eleven days, the EasySep CD4+ T cell isolation kit was used to isolate CD4+ T cells by negative selection. PBMCs were separated from whole blood using Ficoll-Paque Plus gradient centrifugation and then either used fresh or cryopreserved at -140C. Culture conditions were generally each tested in triplicate wells.

Measured from the cysteine to the phenylalanine, the CDR3 is 13 residues long. Here the CDR3 DNA is all that survives: 39 bases in frame from base 1. V is shortened by 4 bases, J by 0 bases, and the region joining them spans 7 bases. For CDR1 and CDR2, the germline V gene (reference sequence) lists DFQATT and SNEGSKA. The record originates from a study of vaccination and CD4 T cells after COVID-19 (dated by TCRdb to 2021 to 2024). Some background on the complete study: Convalescent patients had a positive SARS-CoV-2 result on nasal swab PCR, and of these patients, some 10 had mild disease and one had severe disease. The convalescent cohort included six males and four females, with two Hispanic individuals, seven Caucasians, two Asians and one multiracial person. Post-COVID blood samples from convalescent patients were collected a median of roughly 100 days after diagnosis, with a range of roughly 35 to 180 days. In 10 COVID-19 convalescent patients and several infection-naive healthy vaccine recipients, the spike-specific CD4+ TCR repertoire before mRNA vaccination was compared with the repertoire after mRNA vaccination. Each participant got two doses of either the Pfizer-BioNTech BNT162b2 vaccine (n=8) or the Moderna mRNA-1273 vaccine (n=2). Culture stimuli were overlapping spike peptide pools from SARS-CoV-2 and from the common cold coronaviruses HCoV-NL63, HCoV-OC43 and HCoV-229E. Post-vaccine blood samples were taken a median of about 77 days after the second vaccine dose, with a range of about 13 to 241 days. Control cultures used a CEFX viral epitope pool as positive control, an HIV-1 Nef peptide pool as negative control, or no peptide.

Points the paper makes about the study in general: In convalescent patients, a median around 90% of post-vaccine SARS-CoV-2-reactive clones were detected only after vaccination, and vaccine-specific priming was suggested by this finding. An increase in the median number of SARS-CoV-2-reactive clonotypes from some 20 after infection to 38 after vaccination was observed, but the change was not found to be significant. The number of convalescent patients in the study was relatively small, and the study did not examine early timepoints following natural infection. In convalescent patients, nearly all vaccine-specific clones (304 of 307) were found to be mono-reactive for SARS-CoV-2 spike rather than cross-reactive with common cold coronaviruses.

The sequence came from a human donor who had recovered from COVID-19. The sequence joins TRBV20-1 to TRBJ1-5, with an unclear D gene assignment. Sequenced input: CD4+ T cells from blood, cultured in vitro. The CDR3 is CSATFYSNQPQHF. The nucleotide sequence reads as follows: TGCAGTGCTACGTTTTATAGCAATCAGCCCCAGCATTTT.